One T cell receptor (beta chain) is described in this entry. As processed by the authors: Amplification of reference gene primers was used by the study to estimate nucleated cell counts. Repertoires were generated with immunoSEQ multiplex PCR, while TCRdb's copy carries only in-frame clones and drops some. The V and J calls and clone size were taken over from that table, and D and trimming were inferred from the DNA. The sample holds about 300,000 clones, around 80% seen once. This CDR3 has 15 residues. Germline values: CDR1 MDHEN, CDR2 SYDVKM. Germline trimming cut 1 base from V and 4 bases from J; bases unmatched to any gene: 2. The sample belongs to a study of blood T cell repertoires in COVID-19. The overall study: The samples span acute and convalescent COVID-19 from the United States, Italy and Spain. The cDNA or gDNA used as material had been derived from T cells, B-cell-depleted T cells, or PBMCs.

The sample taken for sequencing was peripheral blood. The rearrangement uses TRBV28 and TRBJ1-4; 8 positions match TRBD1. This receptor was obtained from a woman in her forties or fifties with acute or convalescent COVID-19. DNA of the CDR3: TGTGCCAGCAGTTTATATGGACAGGGTAATGAAAAACTGTTTTTT. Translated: CASSLYGQGNEKLFF.